This is a list of T cell receptor beta chains from one sample in a study of cytomegalovirus exposure and HLA in healthy donors. Data came from immunoSEQ multiplex PCR; TCRdb stores just in-frame clones and leaves some out. The data contain about 140,000 clones, about 70% of them seen just once; the ten biggest clones take up roughly 2%. The sample consisted of PBMCs. Receptors were obtained from a woman aged 60-75 years in good health and CMV-seropositive. Each CDR3 is given with its conserved first and last residue. D genes are given only for firm matches. Rows give clone size only sometimes, using once, few, many, or a class for an expanded clone.

CDR3nt: TGCAGTGCTAGTCCCTATGAAAAACTGTTTTTT
CDR3aa: CSASPYEKLFF
abundance: few
d_gene: -
j_gene: TRBJ1-4
v_gene: TRBV20-1

CDR3nt: TGTGCCAGCTCTCGACAGAACGGAAATGAAAAACTGTTTTTT
CDR3aa: CASSRQNGNEKLFF
abundance: -
d_gene: -
j_gene: TRBJ1-4
v_gene: TRBV18

CDR3nt: TGTGCCAGCAGCTTGGATGGGGCTAGCACAGATACGCAGTATTTT
CDR3aa: CASSLDGASTDTQYF
abundance: -
d_gene: -
j_gene: TRBJ2-3
v_gene: TRBV7-3

CDR3nt: TGTGCCAGCAGCCAAGATGTGAGCACTGAAGCTTTCTTT
CDR3aa: CASSQDVSTEAFF
abundance: -
d_gene: -
j_gene: TRBJ1-1
v_gene: TRBV4-2

CDR3nt: TGCAGTGCTAGTGCCGCCGGGACAGTCGTGTTT
CDR3aa: CSASAAGTVVF
abundance: -
d_gene: TRBD1
j_gene: TRBJ1-4
v_gene: TRBV20-1

CDR3nt: TGTGCCAGCACCGTGAGGGGGCAGCCCCAGCATTTT
CDR3aa: CASTVRGQPQHF
abundance: -
d_gene: -
j_gene: TRBJ1-5
v_gene: TRBV28

CDR3nt: TGTGCCAGTAGTATAGCCCTTCAAGAGACCCAGTACTTC
CDR3aa: CASSIALQETQYF
abundance: -
d_gene: -
j_gene: TRBJ2-5
v_gene: TRBV19

CDR3nt: TGCAGCGGCGGACAGGGGGGAGTCACAGATACGCAGTATTTT
CDR3aa: CSGGQGGVTDTQYF
abundance: -
d_gene: TRBD1
j_gene: TRBJ2-3
v_gene: TRBV29-1

CDR3nt: TGCGCCAGCAGCTGGACAGGGTCCACAGATACGCAGTATTTT
CDR3aa: CASSWTGSTDTQYF
abundance: -
d_gene: TRBD1
j_gene: TRBJ2-3
v_gene: TRBV5-1

CDR3nt: TGCGCCAGCAGCTTGGTGGGAGGGGACTATGGCTACACCTTC
CDR3aa: CASSLVGGDYGYTF
abundance: -
d_gene: -
j_gene: TRBJ1-2
v_gene: TRBV5-1

CDR3nt: TGTGCCAGCAGCTTGCAAGGCGAGCGAGTAGCGGGACCCGACGAGCAGTACTTC
CDR3aa: CASSLQGERVAGPDEQYF
abundance: -
d_gene: TRBD2
j_gene: TRBJ2-7
v_gene: TRBV5-6

CDR3nt: TGTGCCAGCAGAGACAGGGGGAAGGAAAAACTGTTTTTT
CDR3aa: CASRDRGKEKLFF
abundance: -
d_gene: TRBD1
j_gene: TRBJ1-4
v_gene: TRBV7-9

CDR3nt: TGCGCCAGCAGCGACCTACAGGGCTACGAGCAGTACTTC
CDR3aa: CASSDLQGYEQYF
abundance: -
d_gene: -
j_gene: TRBJ2-7
v_gene: TRBV5-1

CDR3nt: TGTGCCTGGAGTGTACTGAGCTCCTACGAGCAGTACTTC
CDR3aa: CAWSVLSSYEQYF
abundance: once
d_gene: -
j_gene: TRBJ2-7
v_gene: TRBV30

CDR3nt: TGTGCCAGCAGTGGGGACAGGGGGCAAGCTTTCTTT
CDR3aa: CASSGDRGQAFF
abundance: once
d_gene: TRBD1
j_gene: TRBJ1-1
v_gene: TRBV2

CDR3nt: TGCGCCAGCAGCCAATGGGGAACGGGAGGACACAATGAGCAGTTCTTC
CDR3aa: CASSQWGTGGHNEQFF
abundance: -
d_gene: TRBD2
j_gene: TRBJ2-1
v_gene: TRBV4-1

CDR3nt: TGTGCCAGCAGCTTAGCCCCCGTCCCGCGGGATGAGCAGTTCTTC
CDR3aa: CASSLAPVPRDEQFF
abundance: -
d_gene: -
j_gene: TRBJ2-1
v_gene: TRBV7-2

CDR3nt: TGCGCCAGCAGCTTGGGACTAGCGGCAGATACGCAGTATTTT
CDR3aa: CASSLGLAADTQYF
abundance: -
d_gene: TRBD2
j_gene: TRBJ2-3
v_gene: TRBV5-1

CDR3nt: TGTGCCAGCAATCAGGGGTCGAGACTTAATTCACCCCTCCACTTT
CDR3aa: CASNQGSRLNSPLHF
abundance: -
d_gene: -
j_gene: TRBJ1-6
v_gene: TRBV2

CDR3nt: TGCGCCAGCAGCTTGGCCGGGACAGGCCTCCTCCCGGGGAACGAGCAGTACTTC
CDR3aa: CASSLAGTGLLPGNEQYF
abundance: -
d_gene: TRBD1
j_gene: TRBJ2-7
v_gene: TRBV5-1

CDR3nt: TGTGCCAGCAGCTTCAGAGGACAGTTAATTAATTACAATCAGCCCCAGCATTTT
CDR3aa: CASSFRGQLINYNQPQHF
abundance: -
d_gene: -
j_gene: TRBJ1-5
v_gene: TRBV5-8

CDR3nt: TGTGCCAGCAGCTTAGGAACAGTATACAATGAGCAGTTCTTC
CDR3aa: CASSLGTVYNEQFF
abundance: -
d_gene: -
j_gene: TRBJ2-1
v_gene: TRBV7-9

CDR3nt: TGTGCCAGCTCCCGACAGGGGGCGGGTGAAGCTTTCTTT
CDR3aa: CASSRQGAGEAFF
abundance: -
d_gene: TRBD1
j_gene: TRBJ1-1
v_gene: TRBV18

CDR3nt: TGTGCCAGCAGCGACCGGGGAGGTAGCACAGATACGCAGTATTTT
CDR3aa: CASSDRGGSTDTQYF
abundance: -
d_gene: -
j_gene: TRBJ2-3
v_gene: TRBV7-2

CDR3nt: TGTGCCAGCAGCTCGAACCGGGACAATTCCTATGGCTACACCTTC
CDR3aa: CASSSNRDNSYGYTF
abundance: -
d_gene: -
j_gene: TRBJ1-2
v_gene: TRBV7-9

CDR3nt: TGCGCCAGCAGCTTGGCGTCCAGCGCCCTAGAGACCGGGGAGCTGTTTTTT
CDR3aa: CASSLASSALETGELFF
abundance: -
d_gene: -
j_gene: TRBJ2-2
v_gene: TRBV5-1

CDR3nt: TGTGCCAGCAGCTTGAACAGGGGTCGAGAGACCCAGTACTTC
CDR3aa: CASSLNRGRETQYF
abundance: -
d_gene: TRBD1
j_gene: TRBJ2-5
v_gene: TRBV5-8

CDR3nt: TGTGCCACCAGCAGAGAGGGAGGGGGGAATGAAAAACTGTTTTTT
CDR3aa: CATSREGGGNEKLFF
abundance: -
d_gene: -
j_gene: TRBJ1-4
v_gene: TRBV15

CDR3nt: TGTGCCAGCAGCCCCCAGGGACAGGGAGCCTATGGCTACACCTTC
CDR3aa: CASSPQGQGAYGYTF
abundance: -
d_gene: TRBD1
j_gene: TRBJ1-2
v_gene: TRBV7-8

CDR3nt: TGTGCCAGCAGCTTGTCGGGACTAGCGGGAAACTACGAGCAGTACTTC
CDR3aa: CASSLSGLAGNYEQYF
abundance: once
d_gene: TRBD2
j_gene: TRBJ2-7
v_gene: TRBV5-4

CDR3nt: TGTGCCAGCAGAAAGTCAGGGGGCTTCGACTATGGCTACACCTTC
CDR3aa: CASRKSGGFDYGYTF
abundance: once
d_gene: TRBD1
j_gene: TRBJ1-2
v_gene: TRBV6-6

CDR3nt: TGCAGCGTGTCACAGGGCTTTGGAAACACCATATATTTT
CDR3aa: CSVSQGFGNTIYF
abundance: -
d_gene: -
j_gene: TRBJ1-3
v_gene: TRBV29-1

CDR3nt: TGTGCCACCAGCGGCCCAGTGACCCAGTACTTC
CDR3aa: CATSGPVTQYF
abundance: -
d_gene: -
j_gene: TRBJ2-5
v_gene: TRBV15

CDR3nt: TGTTGGACAGGGGAATTCACTGAAGCTTTCTTT
CDR3aa: CWTGEFTEAFF
abundance: -
d_gene: TRBD1
j_gene: TRBJ1-1
v_gene: TRBV6-1

CDR3nt: TGTGCCATCAGTGGACAAGCGATACGGGGGGATGAGCAGTTCTTC
CDR3aa: CAISGQAIRGDEQFF
abundance: -
d_gene: TRBD2
j_gene: TRBJ2-1
v_gene: TRBV10-3

CDR3nt: TGTGCCAGCAGTGGGGACTCGTGGGGGACCCAGTACTTC
CDR3aa: CASSGDSWGTQYF
abundance: few
d_gene: -
j_gene: TRBJ2-5
v_gene: TRBV25-1

CDR3nt: TGTGCCAGCAGCTTATACAGGGTTAATGAAAAACTGTTTTTT
CDR3aa: CASSLYRVNEKLFF
abundance: -
d_gene: -
j_gene: TRBJ1-4
v_gene: TRBV13

CDR3nt: TGCAGCGTTACCAGGGGGCCTAGACACACCGGGGAGCTGTTTTTT
CDR3aa: CSVTRGPRHTGELFF
abundance: -
d_gene: TRBD1
j_gene: TRBJ2-2
v_gene: TRBV29-1

CDR3nt: TGTGCCTGGAGTGACGGCAGGAGCAATCAGCCCCAGCATTTT
CDR3aa: CAWSDGRSNQPQHF
abundance: -
d_gene: -
j_gene: TRBJ1-5
v_gene: TRBV30

CDR3nt: TGTGCCAGTCTAGGGGACAGGGACTCCTACGAGCAGTACTTC
CDR3aa: CASLGDRDSYEQYF
abundance: -
d_gene: TRBD1
j_gene: TRBJ2-7
v_gene: TRBV10-3

CDR3nt: TGTGCCTGGAGTGACAGGGAAAATCAGCCCCAGCATTTT
CDR3aa: CAWSDRENQPQHF
abundance: -
d_gene: -
j_gene: TRBJ1-5
v_gene: TRBV30

CDR3nt: TGTGCCAGCAGTGAAAGCTTATGGGACAGGGTTGAAGCTTTCTTT
CDR3aa: CASSESLWDRVEAFF
abundance: -
d_gene: TRBD1
j_gene: TRBJ1-1
v_gene: TRBV25-1

CDR3nt: TGTGCCAGCAGTGAATTGGGCAGGGGGAAGTATGGCTACACCTTC
CDR3aa: CASSELGRGKYGYTF
abundance: -
d_gene: TRBD1
j_gene: TRBJ1-2
v_gene: TRBV6-1

CDR3nt: TGTGCCAGCAGTTCTCGAGGTGATGGCTACACCTTC
CDR3aa: CASSSRGDGYTF
abundance: -
d_gene: -
j_gene: TRBJ1-2
v_gene: TRBV9

CDR3nt: TGCGCCAGCAGCCGCAGTCTCGGGATTTACCGGGGGGATTTCTACGAGCAGTACTTC
CDR3aa: CASSRSLGIYRGDFYEQYF
abundance: -
d_gene: TRBD2
j_gene: TRBJ2-7
v_gene: TRBV4-1

CDR3nt: TGTGCCAGCAGCCAACAGGGGGCGCGGTACGAGCAGTACTTC
CDR3aa: CASSQQGARYEQYF
abundance: -
d_gene: TRBD1
j_gene: TRBJ2-7
v_gene: TRBV28

CDR3nt: TGTGCCAGCCACGACTCGGGACAGGGAGATGAAAAACTGTTTTTT
CDR3aa: CASHDSGQGDEKLFF
abundance: -
d_gene: TRBD1
j_gene: TRBJ1-4
v_gene: TRBV7-9

CDR3nt: TGTGCCAGCAGCAACAAAAGACAGGGGTACACCGGGGAGCTGTTTTTT
CDR3aa: CASSNKRQGYTGELFF
abundance: -
d_gene: -
j_gene: TRBJ2-2
v_gene: TRBV21-1

CDR3nt: TGCAGTGCTAGACGGACAGAAGAAGCTTTCTTT
CDR3aa: CSARRTEEAFF
abundance: -
d_gene: -
j_gene: TRBJ1-1
v_gene: TRBV20-1